Sequencing of this T cell receptor beta chain was carried out in a study of blood T cell repertoires in COVID-19. TCRdb's copy holds only in-frame clones and misses some; the assay was immunoSEQ multiplex PCR. The table has about 130,000 clones, just under 85% seen once. The cohort comprised adults aged about 18 to 100 years residing in approximately 22 US areas. Material: PBMCs or T cells enriched from blood (not recorded which). The TCR comes from a man between 45 and 60 years old who had recovered from COVID-19.

CDR3 residues: CASSAASAGPITDTQYF. The CDR3 nucleotides are TGCGCCAGCAGCGCGGCCAGCGCGGGGCCTATCACAGATACGCAGTATTTT. The J gene is TRBJ2-3, the V gene TRBV5-1; perhaps TRBD2 as D (6 bases). V gave up 4 bases and J gave up 2 bases, with 20 bases separating them. CDR1 SGHRS and CDR2 YFSETQ come from the germline V gene. CDR3 length equals 17 residues.